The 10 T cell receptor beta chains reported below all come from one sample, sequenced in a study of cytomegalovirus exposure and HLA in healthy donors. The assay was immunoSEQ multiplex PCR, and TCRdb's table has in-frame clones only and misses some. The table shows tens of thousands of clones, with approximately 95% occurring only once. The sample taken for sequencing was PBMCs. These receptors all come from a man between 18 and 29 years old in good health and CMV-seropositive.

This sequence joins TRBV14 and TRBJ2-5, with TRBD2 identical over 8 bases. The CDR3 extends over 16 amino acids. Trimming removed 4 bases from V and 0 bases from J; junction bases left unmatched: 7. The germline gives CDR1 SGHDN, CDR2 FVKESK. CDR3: CASSRGLAEYQETQYF. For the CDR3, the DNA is TGTGCCAGCAGCCGCGGACTAGCCGAGTACCAAGAGACCCAGTACTTC.

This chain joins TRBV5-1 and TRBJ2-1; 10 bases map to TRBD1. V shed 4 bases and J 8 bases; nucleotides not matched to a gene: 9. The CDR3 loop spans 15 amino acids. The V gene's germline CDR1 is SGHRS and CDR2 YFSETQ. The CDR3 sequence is CASSQGTGDLDEQFF. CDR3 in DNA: TGCGCCAGCAGCCAAGGGACAGGGGACCTTGATGAGCAGTTCTTC.

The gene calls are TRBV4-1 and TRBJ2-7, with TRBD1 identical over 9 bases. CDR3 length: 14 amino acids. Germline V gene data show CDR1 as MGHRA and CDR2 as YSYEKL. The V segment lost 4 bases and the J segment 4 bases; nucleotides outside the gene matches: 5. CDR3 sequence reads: CASSPDRGGYEQYF. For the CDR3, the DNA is TGCGCCAGCAGCCCGGACAGGGGAGGGTACGAGCAGTACTTC.

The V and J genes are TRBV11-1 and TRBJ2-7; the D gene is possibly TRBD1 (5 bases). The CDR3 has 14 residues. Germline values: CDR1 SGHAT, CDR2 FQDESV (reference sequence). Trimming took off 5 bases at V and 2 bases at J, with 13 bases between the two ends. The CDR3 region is CASSLFSGPYEQYF. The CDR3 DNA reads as TGTGCCAGCAGCCTATTCTCAGGGCCCTACGAGCAGTACTTC.

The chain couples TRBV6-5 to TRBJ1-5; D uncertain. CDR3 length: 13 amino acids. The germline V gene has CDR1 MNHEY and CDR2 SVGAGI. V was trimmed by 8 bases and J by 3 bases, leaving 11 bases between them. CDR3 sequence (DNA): TGTGCCAGCGCGACTGGGTACAATCAGCCCCAGCATTTT. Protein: CASATGYNQPQHF.

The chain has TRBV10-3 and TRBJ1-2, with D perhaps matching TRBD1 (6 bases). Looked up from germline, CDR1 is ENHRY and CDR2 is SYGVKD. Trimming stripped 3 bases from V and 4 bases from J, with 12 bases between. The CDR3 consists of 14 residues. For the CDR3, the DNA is TGTGCCATCAGTGAACAGGGCCCCCGCTATGGCTACACCTTC. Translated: CAISEQGPRYGYTF.

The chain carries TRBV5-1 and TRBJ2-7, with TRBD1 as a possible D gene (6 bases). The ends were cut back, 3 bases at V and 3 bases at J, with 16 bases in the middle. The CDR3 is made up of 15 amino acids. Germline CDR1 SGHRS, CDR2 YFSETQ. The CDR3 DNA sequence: TGCGCCAGCAGCTGGAGGACAGACACTGGCTACGAGCAGTACTTC. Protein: CASSWRTDTGYEQYF.

Here the CDR3 DNA reads TGTGCCAGCAGTGCCCCCGAGGGGGCGGCTGAAGCTTTCTTT. This gives the protein CASSAPEGAAEAFF. The V gene is TRBV6-5, the J gene TRBJ1-1; 7 bases align to TRBD1. With 5 bases clipped from V and 6 bases from J, the junction kept 9 bases outside the gene matches. The germline V gene has CDR1 MNHEY and CDR2 SVGAGI. The CDR3 runs 14 residues.

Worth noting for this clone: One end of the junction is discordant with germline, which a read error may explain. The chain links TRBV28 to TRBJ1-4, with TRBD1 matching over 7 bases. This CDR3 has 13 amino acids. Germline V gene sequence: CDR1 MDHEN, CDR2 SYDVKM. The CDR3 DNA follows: TGTGCCAGCAGCTTTTTATCCGGGACAGAAGAAAGTTTT. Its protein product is CASSFLSGTEESF.

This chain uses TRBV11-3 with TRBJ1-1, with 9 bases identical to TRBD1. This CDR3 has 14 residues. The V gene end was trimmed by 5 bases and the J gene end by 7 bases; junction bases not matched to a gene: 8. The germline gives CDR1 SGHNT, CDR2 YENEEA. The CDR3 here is CASSLFQGQGEAFF. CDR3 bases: TGTGCCAGCAGCCTCTTTCAGGGACAGGGTGAAGCTTTCTTT.